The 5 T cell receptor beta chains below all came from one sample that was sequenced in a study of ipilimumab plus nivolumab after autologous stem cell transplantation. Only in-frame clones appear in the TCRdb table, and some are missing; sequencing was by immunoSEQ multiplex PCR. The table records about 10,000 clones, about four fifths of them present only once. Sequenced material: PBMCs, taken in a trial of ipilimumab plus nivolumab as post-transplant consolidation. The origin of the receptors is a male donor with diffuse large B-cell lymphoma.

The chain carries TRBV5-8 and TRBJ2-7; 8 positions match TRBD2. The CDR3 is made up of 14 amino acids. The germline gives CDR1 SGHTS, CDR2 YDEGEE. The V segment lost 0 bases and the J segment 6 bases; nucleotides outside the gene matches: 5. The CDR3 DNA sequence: TGTGCCAGCAGCTTGGGGACTAGCTCGGGCGAGCAGTACTTC. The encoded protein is CASSLGTSSGEQYF.

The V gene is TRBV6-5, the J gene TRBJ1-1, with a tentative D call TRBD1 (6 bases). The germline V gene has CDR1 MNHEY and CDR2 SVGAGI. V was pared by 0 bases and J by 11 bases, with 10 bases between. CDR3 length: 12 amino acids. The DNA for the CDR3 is TGTGCCAGCAGTTACTCGGGGCAGGGGGCTTTCTTT. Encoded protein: CASSYSGQGAFF.

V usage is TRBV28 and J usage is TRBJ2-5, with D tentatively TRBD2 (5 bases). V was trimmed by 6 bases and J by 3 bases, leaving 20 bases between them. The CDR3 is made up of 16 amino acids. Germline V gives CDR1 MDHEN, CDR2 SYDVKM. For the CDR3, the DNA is TGTGCCAGCAGCTCCGAATGGAGCGGAGGAGAAGAGACCCAGTACTTC. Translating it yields CASSSEWSGGEETQYF.

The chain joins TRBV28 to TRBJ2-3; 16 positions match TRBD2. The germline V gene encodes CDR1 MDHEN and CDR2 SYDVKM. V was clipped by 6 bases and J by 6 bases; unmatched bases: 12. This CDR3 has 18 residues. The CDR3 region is CASSPGLAGGTNKDTQYF. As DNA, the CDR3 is TGTGCCAGCAGCCCGGGACTAGCGGGGGGGACAAATAAGGATACGCAGTATTTT.

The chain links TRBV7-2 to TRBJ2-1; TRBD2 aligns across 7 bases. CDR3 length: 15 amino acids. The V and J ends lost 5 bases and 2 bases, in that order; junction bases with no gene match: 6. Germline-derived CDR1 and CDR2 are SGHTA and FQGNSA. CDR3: CASSERGIPYNEQFF. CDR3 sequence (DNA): TGTGCCAGCAGCGAGCGGGGAATACCCTACAATGAGCAGTTCTTC.